The clone carrying this TCR beta chain was counted once. The entry originates in a study of blood T cell repertoires in COVID-19. In the study overall: There were acute and convalescent COVID-19 samples, and they came from the United States, Italy and Spain. PBMCs, B-cell-depleted T cells, or T cells were the source of the cDNA or gDNA that made up the material.

The CDR3 extends over 15 amino acids. V lost 5 bases, J lost 1 base, and 3 bases stayed unmatched. In germline, CDR1 is SGHAT, CDR2 FQNNGV. In the authors' workflow: Reference gene primer amplification yielded estimated nucleated cell counts. TCRdb's copy holds only in-frame clones and misses some; the assay was immunoSEQ multiplex PCR. V, J and clone size are taken as reported in that table, and D and trimming were inferred from the DNA itself. The table has 150,000 to 200,000 clones, around 88% seen once. This sequence was found in a woman in her seventies who had recovered from COVID-19. The specimen was peripheral blood. The V gene is TRBV11-2, the J gene TRBJ2-2, with 8 bases lining up with TRBD1. CDR3 sequence (DNA): TGTGCCAGCAGCCCAGGGACAGGGAACACCGGGGAGCTGTTTTTT. Protein sequence: CASSPGTGNTGELFF.